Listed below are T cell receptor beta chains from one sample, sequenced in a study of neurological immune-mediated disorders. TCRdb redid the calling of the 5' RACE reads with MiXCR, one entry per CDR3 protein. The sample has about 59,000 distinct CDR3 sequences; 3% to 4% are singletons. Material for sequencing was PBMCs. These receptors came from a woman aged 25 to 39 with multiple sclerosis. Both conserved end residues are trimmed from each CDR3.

CDR3 protein: SAQTGGNEKLF; J gene: TRBJ1-4; CDR3 length: 11; V gene: TRBV20-1
CDR3 protein: ASSMGDTDTQY; J gene: TRBJ2-3; CDR3 length: 11; V gene: TRBV5-1
CDR3 protein: ASSLRGESYNEQF; J gene: TRBJ2-1; CDR3 length: 13; V gene: TRBV7-2
CDR3 protein: ATSRDGQGTDTQY; J gene: TRBJ2-3; CDR3 length: 13; V gene: TRBV15
CDR3 protein: SARDLSGELF; J gene: TRBJ2-2; CDR3 length: 10; V gene: TRBV20-1
CDR3 protein: SAVIPTGGRETQY; J gene: TRBJ2-5; CDR3 length: 13; V gene: TRBV20-1
CDR3 protein: ASREWRFRAF; J gene: TRBJ1-1; CDR3 length: 10; V gene: TRBV12-3/TRBV12-4
CDR3 protein: ASSLRLAGGELF; J gene: TRBJ2-2; CDR3 length: 12; V gene: TRBV7-6
CDR3 protein: ASSYDLWGYQETQY; J gene: TRBJ2-5; CDR3 length: 14; V gene: TRBV6-5
CDR3 protein: ASRPAGTQETQY; J gene: TRBJ2-5; CDR3 length: 12; V gene: TRBV5-1
CDR3 protein: SARGTGEYYGYT; J gene: TRBJ1-2; CDR3 length: 12; V gene: TRBV20-1
CDR3 protein: ASSSSPTVNYGYT; J gene: TRBJ1-2; CDR3 length: 13; V gene: TRBV5-6
CDR3 protein: ASSFGGPNTEAF; J gene: TRBJ1-1; CDR3 length: 12; V gene: TRBV12-3/TRBV12-4
CDR3 protein: SGVGTSYNEQF; J gene: TRBJ2-1; CDR3 length: 11; V gene: TRBV20-1
CDR3 protein: ACSTGDYGYT; J gene: TRBJ1-2; CDR3 length: 10; V gene: TRBV5-6
CDR3 protein: ASLPGLAVGAGETQY; J gene: TRBJ2-5; CDR3 length: 15; V gene: TRBV6-2/TRBV6-3
CDR3 protein: SARLAGGPRDTQY; J gene: TRBJ2-3; CDR3 length: 13; V gene: TRBV20-1
CDR3 protein: ASSHFVRPPTTLNTGELF; J gene: TRBJ2-2; CDR3 length: 18; V gene: TRBV3-1
CDR3 protein: ASSPQTSAYNEQF; J gene: TRBJ2-1; CDR3 length: 13; V gene: TRBV7-8
CDR3 protein: SARTVSSYEQY; J gene: TRBJ2-7; CDR3 length: 11; V gene: TRBV20-1
CDR3 protein: SVAGGPSSYEQY; J gene: TRBJ2-7; CDR3 length: 12; V gene: TRBV29-1
CDR3 protein: ASGEGVRGYT; J gene: TRBJ1-2; CDR3 length: 10; V gene: TRBV7-8
CDR3 protein: SASNIWAGGNQPQN; J gene: TRBJ1-5; CDR3 length: 14; V gene: TRBV20-1
CDR3 protein: ATSALTTDTQY; J gene: TRBJ2-3; CDR3 length: 11; V gene: TRBV15
CDR3 protein: ASSGLLPGVEADPGYT; J gene: TRBJ1-2; CDR3 length: 16; V gene: TRBV9
CDR3 protein: ASSRSSTETQY; J gene: TRBJ2-5; CDR3 length: 11; V gene: TRBV7-2
CDR3 protein: SARDLGWGIYEQY; J gene: TRBJ2-7; CDR3 length: 13; V gene: TRBV20-1
CDR3 protein: ASRGRGPSSYEQY; J gene: TRBJ2-7; CDR3 length: 13; V gene: TRBV7-2
CDR3 protein: ASSGLAGANEQF; J gene: TRBJ2-1; CDR3 length: 12; V gene: TRBV7-6
CDR3 protein: ASSPLYQETQY; J gene: TRBJ2-5; CDR3 length: 11; V gene: TRBV18
CDR3 protein: ASSQGRAVPYNEQF; J gene: TRBJ2-1; CDR3 length: 14; V gene: TRBV4-1
CDR3 protein: SARTGGFSPLH; J gene: TRBJ1-6; CDR3 length: 11; V gene: TRBV20-1
CDR3 protein: ASHPGPGTRVYGYT; J gene: TRBJ1-2; CDR3 length: 14; V gene: TRBV12-3/TRBV12-4
CDR3 protein: SAMGLADRSAKNIQY; J gene: TRBJ2-4; CDR3 length: 15; V gene: TRBV20-1
CDR3 protein: SARDGGSPLH; J gene: TRBJ1-6; CDR3 length: 10; V gene: TRBV20-1
CDR3 protein: ASSLARTGANEQY; J gene: TRBJ2-7; CDR3 length: 13; V gene: TRBV28
CDR3 protein: ASSLGGWQSGNTIY; J gene: TRBJ1-3; CDR3 length: 14; V gene: TRBV5-1
CDR3 protein: ASSVGWTSGYNEQY; J gene: TRBJ2-7; CDR3 length: 14; V gene: TRBV7-6
CDR3 protein: ASSHEGGEQF; J gene: TRBJ2-1; CDR3 length: 10; V gene: TRBV5-1
CDR3 protein: ASSLGAGTGDEQY; J gene: TRBJ2-7; CDR3 length: 13; V gene: TRBV12-3/TRBV12-4
CDR3 protein: ASSLDRNTGELF; J gene: TRBJ2-2; CDR3 length: 12; V gene: TRBV5-6
CDR3 protein: ASSLAPGTSHEQY; J gene: TRBJ2-7; CDR3 length: 13; V gene: TRBV7-2
CDR3 protein: ASSPDRLAKETQY; J gene: TRBJ2-5; CDR3 length: 13; V gene: TRBV7-2
CDR3 protein: ASALKAGGSYNEQF; J gene: TRBJ2-1; CDR3 length: 14; V gene: TRBV6-4
CDR3 protein: ASSLTSWGTDTQY; J gene: TRBJ2-3; CDR3 length: 13; V gene: TRBV27
CDR3 protein: SAIPRAGLDEQY; J gene: TRBJ2-7; CDR3 length: 12; V gene: TRBV20-1
CDR3 protein: ASSPRGGVSSYNEQF; J gene: TRBJ2-1; CDR3 length: 15; V gene: TRBV11-2
CDR3 protein: ASSLDTTAEQF; J gene: TRBJ2-1; CDR3 length: 11; V gene: TRBV7-2
CDR3 protein: ASAPGTTYEQY; J gene: TRBJ2-7; CDR3 length: 11; V gene: TRBV5-1
CDR3 protein: ASSVAGDGTDTQY; J gene: TRBJ2-3; CDR3 length: 13; V gene: TRBV5-1
CDR3 protein: ASSDALPGRY; J gene: TRBJ2-7; CDR3 length: 10; V gene: TRBV2
CDR3 protein: ASSGRDRAYNEQF; J gene: TRBJ2-1; CDR3 length: 13; V gene: TRBV6-1
CDR3 protein: ASSFKGLGGYT; J gene: TRBJ1-2; CDR3 length: 11; V gene: TRBV27
CDR3 protein: ASSLFFGPSYEQY; J gene: TRBJ2-7; CDR3 length: 13; V gene: TRBV5-1
CDR3 protein: ASSRLAGDQETQY; J gene: TRBJ2-5; CDR3 length: 13; V gene: TRBV6-6
CDR3 protein: ASKWDFSTDTQY; J gene: TRBJ2-3; CDR3 length: 12; V gene: TRBV7-2